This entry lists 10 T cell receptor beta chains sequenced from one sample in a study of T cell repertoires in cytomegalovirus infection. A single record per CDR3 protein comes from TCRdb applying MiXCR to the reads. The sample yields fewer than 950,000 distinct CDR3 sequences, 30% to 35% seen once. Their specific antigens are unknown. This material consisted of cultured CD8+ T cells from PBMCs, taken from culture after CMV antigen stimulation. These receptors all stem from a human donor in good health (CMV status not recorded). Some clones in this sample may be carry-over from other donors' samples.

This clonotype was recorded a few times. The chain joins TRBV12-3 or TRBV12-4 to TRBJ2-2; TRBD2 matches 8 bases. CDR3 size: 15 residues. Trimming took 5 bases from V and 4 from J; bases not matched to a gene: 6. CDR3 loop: CASSPGGPSTGELFF. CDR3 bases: TGTGCCAGCAGTCCGGGGGGGCCATCCACCGGGGAGCTGTTTTTT.

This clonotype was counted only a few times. The CDR3 coding sequence is TGTGCCAGTATGGGGAGACAGGGTCAGATTGGAAACATTCAGTACTTC. Translated, it gives CASMGRQGQIGNIQYF. V usage is TRBV19 and J usage is TRBJ2-4, with TRBD1 matching over 7 bases. CDR1 LNHDA and CDR2 SQIVND come from the germline V gene (reference sequence). CDR3 length: 16 residues. Trimming cost V 7 bases and J 6 bases; bases outside gene matches: 15.

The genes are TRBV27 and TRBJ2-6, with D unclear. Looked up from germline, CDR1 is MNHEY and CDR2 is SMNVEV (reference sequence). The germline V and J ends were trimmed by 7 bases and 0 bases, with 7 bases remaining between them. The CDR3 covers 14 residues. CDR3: CASTALSGANVLTF. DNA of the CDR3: TGTGCCAGCACCGCCCTCTCTGGGGCCAACGTCCTGACTTTC.

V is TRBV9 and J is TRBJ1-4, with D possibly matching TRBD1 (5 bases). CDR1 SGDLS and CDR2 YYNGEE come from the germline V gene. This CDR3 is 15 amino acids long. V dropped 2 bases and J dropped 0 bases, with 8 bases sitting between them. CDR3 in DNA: TGTGCCAGCAGCGTTCAAGGGGCAACTAATGAAAAACTGTTTTTT. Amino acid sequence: CASSVQGATNEKLFF.

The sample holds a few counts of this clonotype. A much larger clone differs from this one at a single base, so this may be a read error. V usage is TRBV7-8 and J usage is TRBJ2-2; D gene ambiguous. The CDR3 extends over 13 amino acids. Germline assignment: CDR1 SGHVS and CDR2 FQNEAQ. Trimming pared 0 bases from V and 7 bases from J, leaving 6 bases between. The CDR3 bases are TGTGCCAGCAGCTTAGCGGGGATCGGGGAGCTGTTTTTT. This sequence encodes CASSLAGIGELFF.

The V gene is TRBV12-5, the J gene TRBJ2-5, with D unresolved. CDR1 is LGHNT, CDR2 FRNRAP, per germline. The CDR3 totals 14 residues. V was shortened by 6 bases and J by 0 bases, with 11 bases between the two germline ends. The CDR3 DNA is TGTGCTAGTGGCCCCGACACTTACCAAGAGACCCAGTACTTC. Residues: CASGPDTYQETQYF.

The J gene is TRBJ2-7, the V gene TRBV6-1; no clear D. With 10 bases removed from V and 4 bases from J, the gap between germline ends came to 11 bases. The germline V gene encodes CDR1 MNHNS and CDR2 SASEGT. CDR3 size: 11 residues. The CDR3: CAIQRPYEQYF. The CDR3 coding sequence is TGTGCCATACAAAGACCTTACGAGCAGTACTTC.

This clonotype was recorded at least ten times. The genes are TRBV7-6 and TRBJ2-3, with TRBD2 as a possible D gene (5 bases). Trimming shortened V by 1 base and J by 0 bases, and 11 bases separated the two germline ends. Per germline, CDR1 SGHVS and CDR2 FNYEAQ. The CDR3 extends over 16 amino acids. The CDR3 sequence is CASSLEIRGSTDTQYF. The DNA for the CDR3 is TGTGCCAGCAGCTTAGAAATTCGGGGTAGCACAGATACGCAGTATTTT.

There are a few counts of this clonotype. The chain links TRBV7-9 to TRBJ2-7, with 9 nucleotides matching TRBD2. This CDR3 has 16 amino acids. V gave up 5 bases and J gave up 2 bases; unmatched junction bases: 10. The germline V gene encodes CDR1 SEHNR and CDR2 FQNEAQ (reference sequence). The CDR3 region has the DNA TGTGCCAGCAGCACCTACGCGGGGGGGCCTCCCTACGAGCAGTACGTC. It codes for CASSTYAGGPPYEQYV.

For the CDR3, the DNA is TGTGCCAGCAGTTACCTCTCTGGGGCGAACACCGGGGAGCTGTTTTTT. Encoded protein: CASSYLSGANTGELFF. The chain joins TRBV6-5 to TRBJ2-2; no reliable D call. V was trimmed by 2 bases and J by 0 bases, leaving 10 bases between them. CDR1 MNHEY and CDR2 SVGAGI come from the germline V gene. This CDR3 spans 16 amino acids.